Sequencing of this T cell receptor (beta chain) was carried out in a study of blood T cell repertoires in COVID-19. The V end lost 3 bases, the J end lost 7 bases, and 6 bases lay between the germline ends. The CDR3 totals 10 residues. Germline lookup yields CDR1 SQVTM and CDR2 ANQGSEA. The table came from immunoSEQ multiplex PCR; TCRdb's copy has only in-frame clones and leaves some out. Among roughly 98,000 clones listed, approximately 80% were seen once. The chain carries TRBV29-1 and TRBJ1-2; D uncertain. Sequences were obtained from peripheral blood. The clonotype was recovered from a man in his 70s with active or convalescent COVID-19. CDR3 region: CSVDEGGYTF. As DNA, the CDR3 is TGCAGCGTTGATGAGGGTGGCTACACCTTC.